A single sample gave rise to the 28 T cell receptor beta chains below, sequenced in a study of identical twins. TCRdb re-derived calls from the 5' RACE reads in MiXCR, one entry per CDR3 protein. Of some 730,000 distinct CDR3 sequences in the sample, 18% were seen once. Separately, the same data were catalogued under a study of T cells expressing NK-cell markers.

Specimen: PBMCs. The origin of the receptors is a young woman in good health.

This clonotype was observed a few times. This chain connects TRBV7-9 to TRBJ2-7; 7 bases align to TRBD1. After removal of 5 bases from V and 1 base from J, the junction contained 11 bases not matched to a gene. Looked up from germline, CDR1 is SEHNR and CDR2 is FQNEAQ (reference sequence). The CDR3 extends over 16 amino acids. The CDR3 sequence is CASSRLARQGSYEQYF. The DNA for the CDR3 is TGTGCCAGCAGCCGACTCGCCAGACAGGGTTCCTACGAGCAGTACTTC. Full variable domain (rest looked up from reference TRBV7-9 and TRBJ2-7): DTGVSQNPRHKITKRGQNVTFRCDPISEHNRLYWYRQTLGQGPEFLTYFQNEAQLEKSRLLSDRFSAERPKGSFSTLEIQRTEQGDSAMYLCASSRLARQGSYEQYFGPGTRLTVT.

This clonotype was counted many times. The rearrangement joins TRBV7-9 to TRBJ2-2; no firm D call. Germline CDR1 and CDR2: SEHNR and FQNEAQ (reference sequence). CDR3 length equals 12 residues. V lost 6 bases and J lost 6, with 8 bases in between. The CDR3 protein is CASRPQAGELFF. The CDR3 nucleotides read TGTGCCAGCAGACCCCAGGCCGGGGAGCTGTTTTTT. Looking up the rest from reference TRBV7-9 and TRBJ2-2 gives the full variable domain: DTGVSQNPRHKITKRGQNVTFRCDPISEHNRLYWYRQTLGQGPEFLTYFQNEAQLEKSRLLSDRFSAERPKGSFSTLEIQRTEQGDSAMYLCASRPQAGELFFGEGSRLTVL.

The chain joins TRBV2 to TRBJ2-7; 8 positions agree with TRBD2. The CDR3 is 14 amino acids. Per germline, CDR1 SNHLY and CDR2 FYNNEI. V dropped 4 bases and J dropped 7; count of bases not matched to a gene: 9. CDR3 nucleotide sequence: TGTGCCAGCAGTGTTGACCTAGCGGGTCAGGAGCAGTACTTC. The encoded protein is CASSVDLAGQEQYF.

This clonotype has only a few counts. This chain joins TRBV10-2 and TRBJ1-1; 7 nucleotides match TRBD1. The CDR3 has 13 residues. V was clipped by 5 bases and J by 4 bases; unmatched bases: 4. CDR1 and CDR2 (germline): WSHSY, SAAADI. This chain's CDR3 is CASSQGGFTEAFF. The CDR3 DNA follows: TGCGCCAGCAGTCAGGGGGGTTTCACTGAAGCTTTCTTT.

This rearrangement joins TRBV20-1 to TRBJ2-1; D not resolved. Germline V gene data show CDR1 as DFQATT and CDR2 as SNEGSKA (reference sequence). Trimming stripped 1 base from V and 9 bases from J, with 10 bases between. The CDR3 spans 12 residues. The CDR3 loop reads CSARGVETEQFF. The CDR3 DNA follows: TGCAGTGCTAGAGGAGTCGAGACTGAGCAGTTCTTC.

This clonotype has more than one count but fewer than ten. The chain has TRBV6-5 and TRBJ2-1; D gene ambiguous. Trimming removed 1 base at V and 4 bases at J, with 5 bases between. This CDR3 is 13 amino acids long. Germline-derived CDR1 and CDR2 are MNHEY and SVGAGI. The CDR3 DNA follows: TGTGCCAGCAGTTACTATAGTTACAATGAGCAGTTCTTC. Amino acids: CASSYYSYNEQFF.

The V gene is TRBV4-2, the J gene TRBJ1-2; possible D gene TRBD1, 6 bases. The CDR3 has 15 residues. The germline V gene has CDR1 LGHNA and CDR2 YNFKEQ. V lost 0 bases and J lost 3, with 11 bases in between. The CDR3, as DNA: TGTGCCAGCAGCCAAGATCGGGGGCGGTACTATGGCTACACCTTC. It is translated as CASSQDRGRYYGYTF.

The chain employs TRBV20-1 and TRBJ1-1, with D maybe TRBD1 (6 bases). Germline V CDR1 and CDR2: DFQATT, SNEGSKA (reference sequence). The germline V and J ends were trimmed by 6 bases and 0 bases, with 11 bases remaining between them. CDR3 length: 13 residues. The CDR3 nucleotides read TGCAGTGCAGGACAGTTCATGAACACTGAAGCTTTCTTT. As protein: CSAGQFMNTEAFF.

This clonotype occurred a few times. The chain joins TRBV5-1 to TRBJ2-3, with D perhaps TRBD2 (5 bases). The CDR3 runs to 15 residues. Germline assignment: CDR1 SGHRS and CDR2 YFSETQ. With 0 bases removed from V and 4 bases from J, the gap between germline ends came to 12 bases. In DNA form, the CDR3 reads TGCGCCAGCAGCTTGGCCGCGGGTAATCCAGATACGCAGTATTTT. It specifies CASSLAAGNPDTQYF.

This chain connects TRBV4-3 to TRBJ2-3, with 13 bases lining up with TRBD2. The germline V gene has CDR1 LGHNA and CDR2 YSLEER. CDR3 length: 17 amino acids. With V trimmed by 0 bases and J by 5 bases, 5 bases remained unmatched. CDR3 loop: CASSQELAGGPKDTQYF. The CDR3 region has the DNA TGCGCCAGCAGCCAAGAACTAGCGGGAGGGCCTAAAGATACGCAGTATTTT.

The chain employs TRBV5-1 and TRBJ2-3; D may match TRBD1 or TRBD2 (6 bases each). Germline V gene sequence: CDR1 SGHRS, CDR2 YFSETQ. CDR3 length: 16 amino acids. V was cut by 4 bases and J by 1 base, with 16 bases left in between. As DNA, the CDR3 is TGCGCCAGCAGCCGTACGGGGGCCCGGGGCACAGATACGCAGTATTTT. Its translation is CASSRTGARGTDTQYF.

The J gene is TRBJ2-1, the V gene TRBV20-1; tentative D call: TRBD2 (6 bases). V was pared by 6 bases and J by 7 bases, with 19 bases between. The CDR3 is 14 amino acids. Per germline, CDR1 DFQATT and CDR2 SNEGSKA (reference sequence). The CDR3 sequence: CSATTSIRWNEQFF. The CDR3 DNA sequence: TGCAGTGCAACTACTAGCATCCGGTGGAATGAGCAGTTCTTC.

The genes are TRBV29-1 and TRBJ2-1; 12 nucleotides match TRBD2. The ends lost 8 bases at V and 0 bases at J; junction bases unmatched: 5. The CDR3 is made up of 15 amino acids. Per germline, CDR1 SQVTM and CDR2 ANQGSEA. The CDR3 bases are TGCAGCCTGATGACTAGCGGGAGCTCCTACAATGAGCAGTTCTTC. This codes for CSLMTSGSSYNEQFF.

This chain joins TRBV18 and TRBJ2-1; D call uncertain. With 5 bases removed from V and 5 bases from J, the gap between germline ends came to 13 bases. This CDR3 is built from 14 residues. Germline V gives CDR1 KGHSH, CDR2 LQKENI. The CDR3 DNA follows: TGTGCCAGCTCAGCGACGGACGGAGACAATGAGCAGTTCTTC. Protein product: CASSATDGDNEQFF.

This clonotype was recorded many times. The V gene is TRBV12-3 or TRBV12-4, the J gene TRBJ2-5, with D unclear. This CDR3 spans 14 amino acids. The V gene lost 2 bases and the J gene lost 0 bases, with 7 bases spanning the gap. This CDR3 is CASSLPTYQETQYF. Here the CDR3 DNA reads TGTGCCAGCAGTTTACCGACGTACCAAGAGACCCAGTACTTC.

The V and J genes are TRBV6-2 or TRBV6-3 and TRBJ2-7; D is unresolved. Germline V gives CDR1 MNHEY, CDR2 SVGEGT. This CDR3 contains 14 residues. V lost 5 bases, J lost 3 bases, and 14 bases lay in between. Here the CDR3 DNA reads TGTGCCAGCAGTCAAACACCTCACCGCTACGAGCAGTACTTC. Translation: CASSQTPHRYEQYF.

The chain links TRBV2 to TRBJ2-7; TRBD2 matches at 12 bases. Germline CDR1 SNHLY, CDR2 FYNNEI. CDR3 length: 15 amino acids. After removal of 5 bases from V and 5 bases from J, the junction contained 7 bases not matched to a gene. CDR3 bases: TGTGCCAGCAGTCGACGGACTAGCGGGGAGGACGAGCAGTACTTC. Amino acid sequence: CASSRRTSGEDEQYF. The full variable domain, its missing parts supplied by reference TRBV2 and TRBJ2-7, is EPEVTQTPSHQVTQMGQEVILRCVPISNHLYFYWYRQILGQKVEFLVSFYNNEISEKSEIFDDQFSVERPDGSNFTLKIRSTKLEDSAMYFCASSRRTSGEDEQYFGPGTRLTVT.

The gene calls are TRBV7-2 and TRBJ2-7; 8 bases are shared with TRBD2. CDR3 length: 17 residues. Germline V lookup: CDR1 SGHTA, CDR2 FQGNSA. V lost 5 bases to trimming and J lost 6 bases; unmatched junction nucleotides: 18. In DNA, the CDR3 is TGTGCCAGCAGCCGTTACCCCCCGGGACTAGTAGGCGGCGAGCAGTACTTC. Its translation is CASSRYPPGLVGGEQYF.

This clonotype was observed a handful of times. The chain employs TRBV12-3 or TRBV12-4 and TRBJ1-1; maybe TRBD1 (6 bases). V was clipped by 5 bases and J by 8 bases, with 9 bases between them. The CDR3 sequence is 11 residues long. This chain's CDR3 is CASSLGQEAFF. In nucleotides, the CDR3 is TGTGCCAGCAGTCTCGGACAGGAAGCTTTCTTT.

This clonotype was counted between two and nine times. The chain joins TRBV4-2 to TRBJ1-5; D gene uncertain. The CDR3 sequence is 15 residues long. The germline V gene encodes CDR1 LGHNA and CDR2 YNFKEQ. Trimming left V 0 bases short and J 4 bases short, with 10 bases between. The CDR3 is CASSQDQGGNQPQHF. DNA for the CDR3: TGTGCCAGCAGCCAAGATCAAGGTGGGAATCAGCCCCAGCATTTT.

A few counts support this clonotype. The chain has TRBV6-5 and TRBJ2-5, with a weak D call TRBD2 (5 bases). V lost 11 bases and J 5 bases, leaving 15 bases between the germline ends. The CDR3 extends over 12 amino acids. The germline CDR1 and CDR2 sequences are MNHEY and SVGAGI. The CDR3 spells CAAQGSAETQYF. Written as DNA, the CDR3 is TGTGCCGCCCAAGGGAGCGCCGAGACCCAGTACTTC.

There are a few counts of this clonotype. J is TRBJ2-1 and V is TRBV13; tentative D call: TRBD1 (5 bases). Trimming took 4 bases from V and 10 from J, leaving 26 bases between them. Germline V lookup: CDR1 PRHDT, CDR2 FYEKMQ (reference sequence). This CDR3 region has 17 residues. CDR3: CASSSYYQGDNNGEQFF. DNA for the CDR3: TGTGCCAGCAGCTCATACTATCAGGGCGACAACAATGGGGAGCAGTTCTTC.

The chain employs TRBV12-3 or TRBV12-4 and TRBJ2-6; D gene unclear. The CDR3 loop spans 14 amino acids. V lost 3 bases, J lost 12 bases, and 15 bases lay in between. CDR3: CASSLSAAAGVLTF. CDR3 coding DNA: TGTGCCAGCAGTTTGTCGGCGGCGGCAGGCGTCCTGACTTTC.

This chain links TRBV20-1 with TRBJ1-5, with a possible D match to TRBD1 (5 bases). The CDR3 has 14 residues. V gave up 6 bases and J gave up 7 bases, with 19 bases separating them. From germline, CDR1 is DFQATT and CDR2 SNEGSKA (reference sequence). CDR3 nucleotide sequence: TGCAGTGCCCGAGAGCCGGGGGGAGGGCAGCCCCAGCATTTT. It codes for CSAREPGGGQPQHF.

V usage is TRBV9 and J usage is TRBJ2-2, with 8 nucleotides matching TRBD1. Trimming removed 3 bases from V and 0 bases from J; junction bases left unmatched: 7. CDR1 SGDLS and CDR2 YYNGEE come from the germline V gene. The CDR3 contains 17 residues. This CDR3 reads CASSAARQGTNTGELFF. The DNA of the CDR3 is TGTGCCAGCAGCGCTGCCCGACAGGGGACGAACACCGGGGAGCTGTTTTTT.

This clonotype was observed a handful of times. This chain joins TRBV6-1 and TRBJ1-2, with TRBD1 matching 9 bases. J was trimmed by 8 bases and V by 6 bases; bases with no gene match: 13. CDR3 size: 15 residues. The germline CDR1 and CDR2 sequences are MNHNS and SASEGT. CDR3 amino acids: CASRTGQGVVRGYTF. The CDR3 DNA is TGTGCCAGCAGAACGGGACAGGGAGTGGTTCGGGGCTACACCTTC.

This clonotype has only a few counts. The chain links TRBV25-1 to TRBJ2-2; 7 bases align to TRBD2. V gave up 8 bases and J gave up 0 bases; unmatched junction bases: 6. The CDR3 is 15 residues long. Germline lookup yields CDR1 MGHDK and CDR2 SYGVNS. The DNA of the CDR3 is TGTGCCAGCCGACGGGGGGTCTCGAACACCGGGGAGCTGTTTTTT. Protein: CASRRGVSNTGELFF.

The chain combines TRBV12-3 or TRBV12-4 with TRBJ1-1; no definite D call. V gave up 5 bases and J gave up 3 bases, with 7 bases separating them. The CDR3 consists of 12 residues. This CDR3 is CASSNGYTEAFF. The CDR3 DNA sequence: TGTGCCAGCAGTAATGGGTACACTGAAGCTTTCTTT.